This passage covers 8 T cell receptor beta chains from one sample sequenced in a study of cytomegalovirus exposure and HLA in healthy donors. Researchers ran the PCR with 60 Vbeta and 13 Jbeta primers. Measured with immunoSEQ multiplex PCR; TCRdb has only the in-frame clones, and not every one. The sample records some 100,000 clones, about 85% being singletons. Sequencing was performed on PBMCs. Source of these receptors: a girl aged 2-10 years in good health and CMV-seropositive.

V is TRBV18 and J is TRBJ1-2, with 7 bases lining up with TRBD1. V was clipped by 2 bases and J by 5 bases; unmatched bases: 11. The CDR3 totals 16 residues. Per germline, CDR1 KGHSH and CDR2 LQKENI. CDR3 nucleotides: TGTGCCAGCTCACCAGACAGGGTTCGAACATCATATGGCTACACCTTC. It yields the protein CASSPDRVRTSYGYTF.

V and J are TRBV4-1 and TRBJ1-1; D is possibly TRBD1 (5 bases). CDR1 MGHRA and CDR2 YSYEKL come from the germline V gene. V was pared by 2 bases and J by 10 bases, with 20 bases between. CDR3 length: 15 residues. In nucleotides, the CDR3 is TGCGCCAGCAGCCAACCTACGGGGGGGGTTCAGGTAGCTTTCTTT. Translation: CASSQPTGGVQVAFF.

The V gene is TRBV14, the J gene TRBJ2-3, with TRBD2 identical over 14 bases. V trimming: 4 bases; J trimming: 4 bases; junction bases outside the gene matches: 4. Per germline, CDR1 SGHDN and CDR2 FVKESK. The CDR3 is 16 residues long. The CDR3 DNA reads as TGTGCCAGCAGCCCGGGACTAGCGGGAGATTCAGATACGCAGTATTTT. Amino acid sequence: CASSPGLAGDSDTQYF. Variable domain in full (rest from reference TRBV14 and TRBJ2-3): EAGVTQFPSHSVIEKGQTVTLRCDPISGHDNLYWYRRVMGKEIKFLLHFVKESKQDESGMPNNRFLAERTGGTYSTLKVQPAELEDSGVYFCASSPGLAGDSDTQYFGPGTRLTVL.

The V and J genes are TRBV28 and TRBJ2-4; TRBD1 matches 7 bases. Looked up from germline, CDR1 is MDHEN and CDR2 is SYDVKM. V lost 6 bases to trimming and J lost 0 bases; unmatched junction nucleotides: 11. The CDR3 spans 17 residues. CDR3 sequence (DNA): TGTGCCAGCAGGACAGGGTCGCTCCTTTTAGCCAAAAACATTCAGTACTTC. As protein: CASRTGSLLLAKNIQYF.

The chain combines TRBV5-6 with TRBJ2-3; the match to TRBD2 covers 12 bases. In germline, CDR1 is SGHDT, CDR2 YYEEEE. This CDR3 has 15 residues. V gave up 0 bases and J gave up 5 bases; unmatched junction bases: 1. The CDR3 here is CASSLVLAGGDTQYF. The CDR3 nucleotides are TGTGCCAGCAGCTTGGTACTAGCGGGAGGAGATACGCAGTATTTT.

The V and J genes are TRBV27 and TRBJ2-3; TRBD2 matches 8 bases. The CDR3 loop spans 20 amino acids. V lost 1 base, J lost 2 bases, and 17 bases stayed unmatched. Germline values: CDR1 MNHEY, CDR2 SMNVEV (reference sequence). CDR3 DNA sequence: TGTGCCAGCAGTTTATTAGCGGGGTTCGAGGCCAAATACATCACAGATACGCAGTATTTT. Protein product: CASSLLAGFEAKYITDTQYF.

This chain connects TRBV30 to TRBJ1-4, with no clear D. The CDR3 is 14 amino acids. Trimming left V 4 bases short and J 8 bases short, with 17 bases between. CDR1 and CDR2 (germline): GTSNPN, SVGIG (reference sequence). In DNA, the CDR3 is TGTGCCTGGAATAGGGCGCGGGTACGGGAAAAACTGTTTTTT. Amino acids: CAWNRARVREKLFF.

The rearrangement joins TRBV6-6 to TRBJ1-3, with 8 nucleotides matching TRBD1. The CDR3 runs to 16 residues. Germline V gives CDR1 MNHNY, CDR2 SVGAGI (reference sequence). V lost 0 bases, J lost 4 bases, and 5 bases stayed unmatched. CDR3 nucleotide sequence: TGTGCCAGCAGTTACTCGGCGCAGGGGGCCGGAAACACCATATATTTT. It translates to CASSYSAQGAGNTIYF.